This is a list of T cell receptor beta chains from one sample in a study of shared clonotypes between healthy human individuals. TCRdb's table, derived via immunoSEQ multiplex PCR, lists solely in-frame clones and lacks some. The sample has approximately 1,500,000 clones, approximately 97% seen once. Sequencing was done on a sample of naive CD4+ T cells sorted from blood. These TCRs come from a man aged 25-40 years in good health. The CDR3 runs from the conserved cysteine through the conserved F or W.

V: TRBV18; J: TRBJ2-1; CDR3: CASSPAPGLAGMNEQFF
V: TRBV6-1; J: TRBJ1-5; CDR3: CASARGQGQWAQHF
V: TRBV15; J: TRBJ2-3; CDR3: CATSRTMGVGADTQYF
V: TRBV18; J: TRBJ2-3; CDR3: CASSPVTDTQYF
V: TRBV19; J: TRBJ2-7; CDR3: CASSTPIQGSDEQYF
V: TRBV18; J: TRBJ1-1; CDR3: CASSPPGTGRTDTEAFF
V: TRBV6-1; J: TRBJ2-7; CDR3: CASSEGGVLPYEQYF
V: TRBV18; J: TRBJ1-1; CDR3: CASSLGQALAEAFF
V: TRBV19; J: TRBJ2-7; CDR3: CASSPILAGTVYEQYF
V: TRBV5-1; J: TRBJ2-2; CDR3: CASSLPRRDQRSTGELFF
V: TRBV28; J: TRBJ2-4; CDR3: CASRNLPWTSGSGWTTKNIQYF
V: TRBV12-1; J: TRBJ2-2; CDR3: CASSPPGADGTGELFF
V: TRBV4-2; J: TRBJ2-7; CDR3: CASSQGGAFTYEQYF
V: TRBV6-1; J: TRBJ2-5; CDR3: CASSELGSETQYF
V: TRBV5-1; J: TRBJ2-3; CDR3: CASSPIGTTDTQYF
V: TRBV11-2; J: TRBJ2-1; CDR3: CASSLGLAGRNEQFF
V: TRBV7-2; J: TRBJ1-1; CDR3: CASSLVGQGAEGPEAFF